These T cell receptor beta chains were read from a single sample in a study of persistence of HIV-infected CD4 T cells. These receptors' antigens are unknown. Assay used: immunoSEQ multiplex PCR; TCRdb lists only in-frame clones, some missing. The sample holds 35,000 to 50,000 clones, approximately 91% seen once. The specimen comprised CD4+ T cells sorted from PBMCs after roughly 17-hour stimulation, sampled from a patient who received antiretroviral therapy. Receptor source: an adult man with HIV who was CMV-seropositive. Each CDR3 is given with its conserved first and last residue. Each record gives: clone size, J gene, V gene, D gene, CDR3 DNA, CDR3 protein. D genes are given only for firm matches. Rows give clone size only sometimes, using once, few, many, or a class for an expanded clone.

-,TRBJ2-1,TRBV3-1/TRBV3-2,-,TGTGCCAGCAGTCAGACCCGCGTCGGTAATGAGCAGTTCTTC,CASSQTRVGNEQFF
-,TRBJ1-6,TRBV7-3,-,TGTGCCAGCAGCAGCCGGGGGAATAATTCACCCCTCCACTTT,CASSSRGNNSPLHF
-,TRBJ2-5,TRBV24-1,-,TGTGCCACCGGGACGGGCGCGGGAGAGACCCAGTACTTC,CATGTGAGETQYF
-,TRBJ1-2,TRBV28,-,TGTGCCAGCAGTTTAGGACGGGGGGGGATCTATGGCTACACCTTC,CASSLGRGGIYGYTF
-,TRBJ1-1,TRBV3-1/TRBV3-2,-,TGTGCCAGCAGCCCAGGGGAAGGGGGAGGGTGGGCTTTCTTT,CASSPGEGGGWAFF
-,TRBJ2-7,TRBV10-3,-,TGTGCCATCGGGGACGGATACGAGCAGTACTTC,CAIGDGYEQYF
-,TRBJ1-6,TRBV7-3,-,TGTGCCAGCAGCCCCGGACCGCCACTAAGCTCCTATAATTCACCCCTCCACTTT,CASSPGPPLSSYNSPLHF
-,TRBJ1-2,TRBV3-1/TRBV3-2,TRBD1,TGTGCCAGCAGCCAAGATCTGAACAGGGGGCGCCTGCATGGCTACACCTTC,CASSQDLNRGRLHGYTF
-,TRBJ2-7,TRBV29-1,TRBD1,TGCAGCGTGCGGACAGGGGGCAACTACGAGCAGTACTTC,CSVRTGGNYEQYF
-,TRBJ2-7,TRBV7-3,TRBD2,TGTGCCAGCAGCCCGACTAGCGGGGACTTATACGAGCAGTACTTC,CASSPTSGDLYEQYF
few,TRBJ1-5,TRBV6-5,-,TGTGCCAGCAATCATGCTGGCAATCAGCCCCAGCATTTT,CASNHAGNQPQHF
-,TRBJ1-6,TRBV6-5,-,TGTGCCAGCAGTTACAGGGGGGGTTCACCCCTCCACTTT,CASSYRGGSPLHF
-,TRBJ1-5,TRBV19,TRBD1,TGTGCCAGTAGCAACACAGGGGTTCAGCCCCAGCATTTT,CASSNTGVQPQHF
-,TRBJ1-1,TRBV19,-,TGTGCCAGTAGTAAGAGACCTTTCATGAACACTGAAGCTTTCTTT,CASSKRPFMNTEAFF
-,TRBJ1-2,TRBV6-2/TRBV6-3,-,TGTGCCAGCAGTCAAACAGGGAACTATGGCTACACCTTC,CASSQTGNYGYTF
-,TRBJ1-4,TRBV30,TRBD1,TGTGCCTGGGGCATCGGGTTGGGACAGGGCAATGAAAAACTGTTTTTT,CAWGIGLGQGNEKLFF
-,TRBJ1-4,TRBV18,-,TGTGCCAGCTCACCTACAGTTCCTAATGAAAAACTGTTTTTT,CASSPTVPNEKLFF
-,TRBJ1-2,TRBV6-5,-,TGTGCCAGCAGTTTTGGCCAGGGGATTAACTATGGCTACACCTTC,CASSFGQGINYGYTF
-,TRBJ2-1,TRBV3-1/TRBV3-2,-,TGTGCCAGCAGCCAAGAAAGCGCGGCTAGGAATGAGCAGTTCTTC,CASSQESAARNEQFF
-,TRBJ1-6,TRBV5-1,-,TGCGCCAGCAGCCTTTCGGGGGGGAATCGTTCACCCCTCCACTTT,CASSLSGGNRSPLHF
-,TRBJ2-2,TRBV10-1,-,TGCGCCAGCTGCCGGGACCAGGACGCCGGGGAGCTGTTTTTT,CASCRDQDAGELFF
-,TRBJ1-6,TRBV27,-,TGTGCCAGCAGTTTGATCGGGGGCTCTTCACCCCTCCACTTT,CASSLIGGSSPLHF
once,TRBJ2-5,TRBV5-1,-,TGCGCCAGCAGCTTGGCGGGGACATATCAAGAGACCCAGTACTTC,CASSLAGTYQETQYF
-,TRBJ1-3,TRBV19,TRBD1,TGTGCCAGTAGTCGAACAGGGGCTGGAAACACCATATATTTT,CASSRTGAGNTIYF
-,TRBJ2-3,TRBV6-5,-,TGTGCCAGCAGTTATACGGGGCCCGGCACAGATACGCAGTATTTT,CASSYTGPGTDTQYF
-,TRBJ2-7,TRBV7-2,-,TGTGCCAGCAGCTTAGGAGGTAGTATCAACGAGCAGTACTTC,CASSLGGSINEQYF
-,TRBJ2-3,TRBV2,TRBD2,TGTGCCAGCAGGTCTAGCGGGGGGGAATCGGATACGCAGTATTTT,CASRSSGGESDTQYF
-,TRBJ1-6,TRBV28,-,TGTGCCAGCAGCTTTCTAGGGTCACCCCTCCACTTT,CASSFLGSPLHF